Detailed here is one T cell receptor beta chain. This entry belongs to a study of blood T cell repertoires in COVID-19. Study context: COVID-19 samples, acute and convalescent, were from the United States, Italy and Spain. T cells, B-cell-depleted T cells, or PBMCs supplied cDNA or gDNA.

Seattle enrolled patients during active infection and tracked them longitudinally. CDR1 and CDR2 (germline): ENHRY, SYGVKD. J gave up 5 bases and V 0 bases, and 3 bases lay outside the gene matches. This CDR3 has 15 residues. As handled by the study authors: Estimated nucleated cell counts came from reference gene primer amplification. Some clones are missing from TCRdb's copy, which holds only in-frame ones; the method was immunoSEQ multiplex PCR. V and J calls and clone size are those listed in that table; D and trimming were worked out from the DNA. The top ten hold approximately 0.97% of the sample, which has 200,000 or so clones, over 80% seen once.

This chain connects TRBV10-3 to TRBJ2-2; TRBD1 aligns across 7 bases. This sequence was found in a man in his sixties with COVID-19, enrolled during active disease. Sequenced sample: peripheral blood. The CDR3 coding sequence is TGTGCCATCAGTGAGTCGAGGGGGCAAACCGGGGAGCTGTTTTTT. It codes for CAISESRGQTGELFF.